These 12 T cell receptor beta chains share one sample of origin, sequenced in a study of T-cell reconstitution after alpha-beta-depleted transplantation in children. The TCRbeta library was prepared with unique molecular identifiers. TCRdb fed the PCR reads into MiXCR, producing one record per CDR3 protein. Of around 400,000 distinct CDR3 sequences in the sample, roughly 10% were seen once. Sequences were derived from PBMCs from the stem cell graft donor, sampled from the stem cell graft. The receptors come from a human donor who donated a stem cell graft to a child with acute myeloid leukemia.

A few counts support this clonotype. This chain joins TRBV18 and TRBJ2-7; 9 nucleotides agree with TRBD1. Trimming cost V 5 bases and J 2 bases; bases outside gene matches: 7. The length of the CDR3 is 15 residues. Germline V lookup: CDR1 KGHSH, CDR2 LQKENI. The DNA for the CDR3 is TGTGCCAGCTCAGCGGGACAGGGAAGCGCCTACGAGCAGTACTTC. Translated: CASSAGQGSAYEQYF. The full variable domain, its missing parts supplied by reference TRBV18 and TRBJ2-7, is NAGVMQNPRHLVRRRGQEARLRCSPMKGHSHVYWYRQLPEEGLKFMVYLQKENIIDESGMPKERFSAEFPKEGPSILRIQQVVRGDSAAYFCASSAGQGSAYEQYFGPGTRLTVT.

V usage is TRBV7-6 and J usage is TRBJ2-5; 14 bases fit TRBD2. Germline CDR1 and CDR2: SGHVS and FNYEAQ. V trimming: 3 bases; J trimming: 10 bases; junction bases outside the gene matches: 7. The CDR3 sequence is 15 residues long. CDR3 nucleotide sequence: TGTGCCAGCAGCTTGTGGACTAGCGGGGGGTACAACCAGTACTTC. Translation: CASSLWTSGGYNQYF. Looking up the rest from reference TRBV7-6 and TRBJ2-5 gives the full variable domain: GAGVSQSPRYKVTKRGQDVALRCDPISGHVSLYWYRQALGQGPEFLTYFNYEAQQDKSGLPNDRFSAERPEGSISTLTIQRTEQRDSAMYRCASSLWTSGGYNQYFGPGTRLLVL.

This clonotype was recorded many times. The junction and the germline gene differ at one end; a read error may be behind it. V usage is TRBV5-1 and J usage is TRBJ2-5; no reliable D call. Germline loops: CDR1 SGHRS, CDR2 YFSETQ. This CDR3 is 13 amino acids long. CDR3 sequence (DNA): TGTGCCAGCAGCTTTTCGTACCAAGAGACCCAGTACTTC. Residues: CASSFSYQETQYF.

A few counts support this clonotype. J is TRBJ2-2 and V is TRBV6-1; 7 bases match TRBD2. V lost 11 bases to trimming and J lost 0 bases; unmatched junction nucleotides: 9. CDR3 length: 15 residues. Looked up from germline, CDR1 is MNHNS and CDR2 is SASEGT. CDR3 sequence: CASAPGGTNTGELFF. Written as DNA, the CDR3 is TGTGCCTCCGCTCCCGGGGGGACGAACACCGGGGAGCTGTTTTTT.

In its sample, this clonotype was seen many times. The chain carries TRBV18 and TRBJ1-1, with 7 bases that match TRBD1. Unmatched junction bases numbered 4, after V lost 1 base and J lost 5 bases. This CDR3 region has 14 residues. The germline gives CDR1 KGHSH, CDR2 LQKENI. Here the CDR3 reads CASSPRQGETEAFF. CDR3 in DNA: TGTGCCAGCTCACCACGACAGGGAGAGACTGAAGCTTTCTTT.

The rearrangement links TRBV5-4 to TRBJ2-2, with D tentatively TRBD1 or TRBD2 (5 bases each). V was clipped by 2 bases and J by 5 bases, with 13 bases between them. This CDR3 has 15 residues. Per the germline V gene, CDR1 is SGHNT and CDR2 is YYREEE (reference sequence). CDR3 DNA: TGTGCCAGCAGCTTAGGGACGGAATCAACCGGGGAGCTGTTTTTT. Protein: CASSLGTESTGELFF.

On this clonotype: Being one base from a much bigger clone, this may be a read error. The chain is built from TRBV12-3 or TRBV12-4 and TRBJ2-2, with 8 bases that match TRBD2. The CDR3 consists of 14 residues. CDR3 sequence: CASSLLAGTGEVFF. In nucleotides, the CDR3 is TGTGCCAGCAGTTTACTAGCGGGCACCGGGGAGGTGTTTTTT.

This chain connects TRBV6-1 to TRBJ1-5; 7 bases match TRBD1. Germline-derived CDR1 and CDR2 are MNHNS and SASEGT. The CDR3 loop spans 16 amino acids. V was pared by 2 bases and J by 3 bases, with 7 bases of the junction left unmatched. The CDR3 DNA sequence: TGTGCCAGCAGTGAAAACCCGACAGGGCACAATCAGCCCCAGCATTTT. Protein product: CASSENPTGHNQPQHF.

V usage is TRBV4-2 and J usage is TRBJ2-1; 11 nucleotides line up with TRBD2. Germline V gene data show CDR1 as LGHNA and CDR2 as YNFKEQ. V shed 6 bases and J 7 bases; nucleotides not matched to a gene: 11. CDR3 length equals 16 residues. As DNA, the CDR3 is TGTGCCAGCAGTCCTCCAATAGCGGGGGGGCCGAATGAGCAGTTCTTC. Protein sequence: CASSPPIAGGPNEQFF.

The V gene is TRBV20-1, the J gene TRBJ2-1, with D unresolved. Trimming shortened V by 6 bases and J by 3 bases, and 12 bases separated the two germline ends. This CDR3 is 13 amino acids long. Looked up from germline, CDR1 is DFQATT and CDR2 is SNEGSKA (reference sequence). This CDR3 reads CSAGEGYYNEQFF. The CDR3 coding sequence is TGCAGTGCCGGAGAAGGTTACTACAATGAGCAGTTCTTC.

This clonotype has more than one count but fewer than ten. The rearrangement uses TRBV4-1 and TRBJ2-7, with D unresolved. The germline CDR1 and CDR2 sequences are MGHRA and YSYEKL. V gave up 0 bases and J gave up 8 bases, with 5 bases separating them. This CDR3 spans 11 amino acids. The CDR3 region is CASSQDDQQYF. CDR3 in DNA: TGCGCCAGCAGCCAAGATGACCAGCAGTACTTC.

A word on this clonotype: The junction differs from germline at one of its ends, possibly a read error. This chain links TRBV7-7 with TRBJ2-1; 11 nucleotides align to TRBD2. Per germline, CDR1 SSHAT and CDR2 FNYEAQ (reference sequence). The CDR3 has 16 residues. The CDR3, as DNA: TGTGCTAGCAGCGACGGGACTAGCGGAAAATACAATGAGCAGTTCTTC. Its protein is CASSDGTSGKYNEQFF.